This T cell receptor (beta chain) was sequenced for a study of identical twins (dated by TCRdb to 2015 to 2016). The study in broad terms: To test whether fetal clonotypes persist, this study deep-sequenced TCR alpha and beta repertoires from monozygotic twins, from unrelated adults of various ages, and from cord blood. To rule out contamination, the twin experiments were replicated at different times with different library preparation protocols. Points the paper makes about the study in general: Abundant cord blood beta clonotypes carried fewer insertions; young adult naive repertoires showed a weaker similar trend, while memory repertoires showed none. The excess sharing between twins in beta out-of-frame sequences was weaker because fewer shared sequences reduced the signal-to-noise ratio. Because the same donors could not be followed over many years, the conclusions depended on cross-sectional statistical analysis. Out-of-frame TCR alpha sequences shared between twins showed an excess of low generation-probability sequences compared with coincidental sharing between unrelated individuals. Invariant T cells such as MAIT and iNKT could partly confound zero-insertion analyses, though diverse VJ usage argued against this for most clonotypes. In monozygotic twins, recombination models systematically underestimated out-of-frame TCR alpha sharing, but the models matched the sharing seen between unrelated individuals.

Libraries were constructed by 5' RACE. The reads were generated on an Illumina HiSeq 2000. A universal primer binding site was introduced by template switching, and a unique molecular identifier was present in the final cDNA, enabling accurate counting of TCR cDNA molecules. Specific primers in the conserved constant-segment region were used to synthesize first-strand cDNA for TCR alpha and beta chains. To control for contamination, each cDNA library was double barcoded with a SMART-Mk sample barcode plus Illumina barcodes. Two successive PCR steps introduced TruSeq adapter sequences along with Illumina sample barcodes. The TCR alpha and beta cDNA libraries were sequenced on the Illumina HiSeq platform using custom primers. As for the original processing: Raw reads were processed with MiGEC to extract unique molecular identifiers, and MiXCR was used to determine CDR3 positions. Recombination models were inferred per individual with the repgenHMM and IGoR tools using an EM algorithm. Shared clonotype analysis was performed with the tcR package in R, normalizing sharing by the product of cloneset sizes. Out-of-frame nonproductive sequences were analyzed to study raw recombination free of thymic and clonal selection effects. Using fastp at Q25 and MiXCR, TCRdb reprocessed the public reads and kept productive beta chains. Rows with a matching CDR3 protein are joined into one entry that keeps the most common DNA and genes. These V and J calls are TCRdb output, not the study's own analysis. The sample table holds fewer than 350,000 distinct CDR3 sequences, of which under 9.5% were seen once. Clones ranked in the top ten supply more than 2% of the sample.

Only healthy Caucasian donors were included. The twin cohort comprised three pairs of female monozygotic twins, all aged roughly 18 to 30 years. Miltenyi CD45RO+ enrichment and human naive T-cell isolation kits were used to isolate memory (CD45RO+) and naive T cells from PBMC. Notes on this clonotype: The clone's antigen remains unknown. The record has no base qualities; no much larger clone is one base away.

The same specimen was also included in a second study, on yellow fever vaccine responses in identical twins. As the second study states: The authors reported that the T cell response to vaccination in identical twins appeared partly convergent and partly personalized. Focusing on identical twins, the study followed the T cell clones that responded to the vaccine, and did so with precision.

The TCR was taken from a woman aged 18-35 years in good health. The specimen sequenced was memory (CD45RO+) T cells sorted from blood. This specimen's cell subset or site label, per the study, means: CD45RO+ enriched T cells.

The DNA sequence is given as TGTGCCAGCAGCTCACGGGAGAACGCAGATACGCAGTATTTT. Its protein product is CASSSRENADTQYF. The chain was built from TRBV11-3 and TRBJ2-3; TRBD2 is a weak D gene call, 6 bases matching. The junction shows trimming of 4 bases on V and 4 bases on J, plus 12 bases between the germline ends. The germline V gene encodes CDR1 SGHNT and CDR2 YENEEA. The CDR3 has 14 amino acids, counting the end cysteine and phenylalanine. Only the CDR3 portion is preserved as DNA: 42 bases, with reading frame beginning at the first base.